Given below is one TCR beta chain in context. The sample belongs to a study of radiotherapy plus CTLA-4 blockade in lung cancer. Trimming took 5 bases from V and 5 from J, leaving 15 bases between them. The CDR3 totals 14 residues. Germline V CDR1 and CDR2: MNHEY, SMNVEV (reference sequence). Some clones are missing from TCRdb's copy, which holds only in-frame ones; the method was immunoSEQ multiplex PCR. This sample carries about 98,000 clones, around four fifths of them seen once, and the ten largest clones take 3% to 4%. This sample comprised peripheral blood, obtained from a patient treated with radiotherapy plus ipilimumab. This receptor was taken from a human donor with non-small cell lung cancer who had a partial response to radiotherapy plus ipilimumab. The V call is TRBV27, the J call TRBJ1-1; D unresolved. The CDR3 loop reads CASSPTRSETEAFF. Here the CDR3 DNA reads TGTGCCAGCAGTCCCACCCGCTCGGAGACTGAAGCTTTCTTT.